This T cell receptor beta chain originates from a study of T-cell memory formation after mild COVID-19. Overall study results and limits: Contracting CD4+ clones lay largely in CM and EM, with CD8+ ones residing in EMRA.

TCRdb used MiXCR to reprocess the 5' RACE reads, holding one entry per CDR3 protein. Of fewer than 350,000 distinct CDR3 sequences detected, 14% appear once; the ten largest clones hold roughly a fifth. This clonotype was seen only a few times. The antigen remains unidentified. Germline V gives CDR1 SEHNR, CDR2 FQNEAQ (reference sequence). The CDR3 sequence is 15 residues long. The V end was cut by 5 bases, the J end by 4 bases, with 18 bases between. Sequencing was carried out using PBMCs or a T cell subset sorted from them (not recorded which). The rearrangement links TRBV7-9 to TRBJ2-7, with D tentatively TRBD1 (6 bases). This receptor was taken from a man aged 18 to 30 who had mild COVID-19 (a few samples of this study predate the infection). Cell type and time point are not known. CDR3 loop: CASSPPPRQEYEQYF. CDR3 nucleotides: TGTGCCAGCAGCCCGCCTCCGAGACAGGAATACGAGCAGTACTTC.